These 20 T cell receptor beta chains were all obtained from the same sample, sequenced in a study of shared clonotypes between healthy human individuals. Method: immunoSEQ multiplex PCR; TCRdb's copy keeps in-frame clones and lacks some. The sample comprises approximately 640,000 clones, more than 70% of which are singletons, and less than 2% rests with the top ten. The sample was memory CD4+ T cells sorted from blood. Regarding subset: CD45RA-negative fraction. Every receptor here comes from a woman aged 25 to 45 in good health.

This clone was recorded once. The chain combines TRBV5-5 with TRBJ1-1; no clear D. The germline gives CDR1 SGHKS, CDR2 YYEKEE (reference sequence). Trimming removed 1 base at V and 0 bases at J, with 7 bases between. The CDR3 runs to 14 residues. The CDR3 reads CASSLPPMNTEAFF. The CDR3 DNA follows: TGTGCCAGCAGCTTGCCACCCATGAACACTGAAGCTTTCTTT.

This clone was counted a few times. This chain connects TRBV15 to TRBJ2-5; no clear D gene. Germline CDR1 LNHNV, CDR2 YYDKDF (reference sequence). CDR3 length: 14 amino acids. Trimming left V 0 bases short and J 3 bases short, with 8 bases between. For the CDR3, the DNA is TGTGCCACCAGCAGAGATTTCCAGAAAGAGACCCAGTACTTC. Its protein is CATSRDFQKETQYF.

This clone has just a few counts. The genes are TRBV5-1 and TRBJ2-2; the D gene is possibly TRBD2 (6 bases). The CDR3 consists of 15 residues. The germline V and J ends were trimmed by 0 bases and 2 bases, with 8 bases remaining between them. CDR1 and CDR2 (germline): SGHRS, YFSETQ. The CDR3 protein is CASSLGGVNTGELFF. The CDR3, as DNA: TGCGCCAGCAGCTTGGGCGGGGTCAACACCGGGGAGCTGTTTTTT.

V is TRBV10-1 and J is TRBJ2-1; the D is unclear. Trimming took 2 bases from V and 7 from J, leaving 12 bases between them. The CDR3 has 14 residues. Germline V gene lookup returns CDR1 WNHNN and CDR2 SYGVQD (reference sequence). CDR3 protein: CASSEMGSSNEQFF. As DNA, the CDR3 is TGCGCCAGCAGTGAGATGGGGTCATCAAATGAGCAGTTCTTC.

CDR3 residues: CASSGGDGTEAFF. The CDR3 coding sequence is TGTGCCAGCAGCGGGGGGGACGGCACTGAAGCTTTCTTT. The rearrangement uses TRBV2 and TRBJ1-1; possibly TRBD1 for D (5 bases). Trimming removed 6 bases from V and 4 bases from J, with 12 bases in between. The length of the CDR3 is 13 residues. The germline V gene encodes CDR1 SNHLY and CDR2 FYNNEI.

The chain carries TRBV2 and TRBJ1-2; tentatively, D is TRBD1 (6 bases). Germline CDR1 and CDR2: SNHLY and FYNNEI. The CDR3 totals 13 residues. V was trimmed by 6 bases and J by 4 bases, leaving 12 bases between them. The DNA for the CDR3 is TGTGCCAGCAGCGGGGGGCTAGGCTATGGCTACACCTTC. It yields the protein CASSGGLGYGYTF.

This chain uses TRBV4-1 with TRBJ2-1; D gene uncertain. V dropped 2 bases and J dropped 8 bases, with 4 bases sitting between them. CDR1 is MGHRA and CDR2 is YSYEKL in the germline V gene. The CDR3 covers 11 residues. CDR3 sequence reads: CASSQRDEQFF. In nucleotides, the CDR3 is TGCGCCAGCAGCCAAAGGGATGAGCAGTTCTTC.

This clone was observed a few times. The chain joins TRBV5-1 to TRBJ2-2; a weak D match, TRBD2 (6 bases). The CDR3 loop spans 15 amino acids. Germline CDR1 reads SGHRS; CDR2 reads YFSETQ. V lost 1 base and J 2 bases, leaving 9 bases between the germline ends. CDR3 nucleotides: TGCGCCAGCAGCTTGAGTAGCGGAAACACCGGGGAGCTGTTTTTT. Translating it yields CASSLSSGNTGELFF.

This clone has a handful of counts. The chain couples TRBV7-9 to TRBJ2-5; 10 bases map to TRBD2. J lost 0 bases, V lost 5 bases, and 3 bases had no gene match. CDR1 and CDR2 (germline): SEHNR, FQNEAQ (reference sequence). The CDR3 totals 15 residues. CDR3 nucleotide sequence: TGTGCCAGCAGCCTTAGCGGGGGGAACCAAGAGACCCAGTACTTC. This translates into CASSLSGGNQETQYF. The whole variable domain, remainder taken from reference TRBV7-9 and TRBJ2-5, is DTGVSQNPRHKITKRGQNVTFRCDPISEHNRLYWYRQTLGQGPEFLTYFQNEAQLEKSRLLSDRFSAERPKGSFSTLEIQRTEQGDSAMYLCASSLSGGNQETQYFGPGTRLLVL.

The rearrangement joins TRBV28 to TRBJ1-4; tentative D call: TRBD1 (6 bases). CDR3 length equals 13 residues. Germline V gene data show CDR1 as MDHEN and CDR2 as SYDVKM. V shed 3 bases and J shed 6 bases, with 8 bases lying between them. CDR3 DNA: TGTGCCAGCAGTTTTCCAGGGGATGAAAAACTGTTTTTT. Amino acids: CASSFPGDEKLFF.

This clone was counted at least ten times. The chain couples TRBV19 to TRBJ2-5; 12 bases align to TRBD1. Germline CDR1 LNHDA, CDR2 SQIVND (reference sequence). Unmatched junction bases numbered 11, after V lost 10 bases and J lost 5 bases. CDR3 length equals 15 residues. The CDR3 reads CATQFGTGGMETQYF. DNA for the CDR3: TGTGCCACACAATTCGGGACAGGGGGCATGGAGACCCAGTACTTC.

The gene calls are TRBV9 and TRBJ2-7; 9 nucleotides match TRBD2. The CDR3 totals 15 residues. V dropped 0 bases and J dropped 2; count of bases not matched to a gene: 3. Germline V lookup: CDR1 SGDLS, CDR2 YYNGEE. The CDR3, as DNA: TGTGCCAGCAGCGTAGGTGCTAGCGGGACCTACGAGCAGTACTTC. Amino acid sequence: CASSVGASGTYEQYF.

The rearrangement uses TRBV18 and TRBJ2-1, with TRBD1 matching 8 bases. The CDR3 has 15 amino acids. The V gene end was trimmed by 6 bases and the J gene end by 7 bases; junction bases not matched to a gene: 11. Looked up from germline, CDR1 is KGHSH and CDR2 is LQKENI. The CDR3 is CASSARQGRNNEQFF. Here the CDR3 DNA reads TGTGCCAGCTCGGCTAGACAGGGGAGAAATAATGAGCAGTTCTTC.

The chain employs TRBV18 and TRBJ2-3; 9 bases align to TRBD2. The CDR3 length is 16 residues. V lost 0 bases, J lost 7 bases, and 8 bases stayed unmatched. Germline V CDR1 and CDR2: KGHSH, LQKENI. CDR3 bases: TGTGCCAGCTCACCACCATCTGCAGCGGGAGGTAATACGCAGTATTTT. Translation gives CASSPPSAAGGNTQYF.

Notes on this clone: The sample contains more than one DNA sequence encoding this CDR3. This rearrangement joins TRBV18 to TRBJ2-5; D is undetermined. Trimming left V 0 bases short and J 5 bases short, with 10 bases between. Germline CDR1 KGHSH, CDR2 LQKENI. This CDR3 comprises 14 residues. The CDR3 DNA is TGTGCCAGCTCACCACCGTCCGAAGAGGAGACCCAGTACTTC. Translating gives CASSPPSEEETQYF. The full variable domain, its missing parts supplied by reference TRBV18 and TRBJ2-5, is NAGVMQNPRHLVRRRGQEARLRCSPMKGHSHVYWYRQLPEEGLKFMVYLQKENIIDESGMPKERFSAEFPKEGPSILRIQQVVRGDSAAYFCASSPPSEEETQYFGPGTRLLVL.

Regarding this clone: Other DNA sequences in the same sample also yield this CDR3. J is TRBJ1-5 and V is TRBV6-1; D possibly corresponds to TRBD1 (6 bases). This CDR3 is 13 amino acids long. The V end was cut by 5 bases, the J end by 7 bases, with 12 bases between. In germline, CDR1 is MNHNS, CDR2 SASEGT. The CDR3 DNA is TGTGCCAGCAGTCCAGGGGTAAGACAGCCCCAGCATTTT. Translating it yields CASSPGVRQPQHF.

The gene calls are TRBV5-1 and TRBJ2-3; 10 bases are a match to TRBD1. The germline V gene has CDR1 SGHRS and CDR2 YFSETQ. This CDR3 is built from 17 residues. V dropped 3 bases and J dropped 1; count of bases not matched to a gene: 8. The CDR3 DNA follows: TGCGCCAGCAGCTGGCCTTCCGGGACAGGGGGCACAGATACGCAGTATTTT. Amino acid sequence: CASSWPSGTGGTDTQYF.

V usage is TRBV28 and J usage is TRBJ1-4; D uncertain. The germline V gene encodes CDR1 MDHEN and CDR2 SYDVKM. CDR3 length: 16 amino acids. V shed 5 bases and J shed 4 bases, with 17 bases lying between them. The CDR3 loop is CASSPLQTDLNEKLFF. For the CDR3, the DNA is TGTGCCAGCAGTCCATTACAGACTGATCTTAATGAAAAACTGTTTTTT.

This clone was recorded once. The V gene is TRBV30, the J gene TRBJ2-1, with D perhaps matching TRBD1 (6 bases). Germline V gene sequence: CDR1 GTSNPN, CDR2 SVGIG (reference sequence). V was pared by 3 bases and J by 7 bases, with 16 bases between. This CDR3 has 14 residues. The CDR3 DNA sequence: TGTGCCTGGAGCCCAGCTCACCAGGGGAATGAGCAGTTCTTC. Residues: CAWSPAHQGNEQFF.

Comment on this clone: The sample contains more than one DNA sequence encoding this CDR3. This sequence joins TRBV5-1 and TRBJ2-3; no reliable D call. Per germline, CDR1 SGHRS and CDR2 YFSETQ. This CDR3 spans 15 amino acids. V was shortened by 0 bases and J by 4 bases, with 12 bases between the two germline ends. This chain's CDR3 is CASSLEFREADTQYF. The CDR3 bases are TGCGCCAGCAGCTTGGAGTTCCGTGAGGCAGATACGCAGTATTTT.